Following are 28 T cell receptor beta chains from one sample sequenced in a study of blood T cell repertoires in COVID-19. The protocol was immunoSEQ multiplex PCR, while the TCRdb copy is restricted to in-frame clones and leaves out a portion. The table shows around 220,000 clones, with more than 75% occurring only once. Sequenced sample: peripheral blood. These receptors originate from a man aged 35 to 55 with active or convalescent COVID-19.

This clone was recorded a few times. This chain links TRBV28 with TRBJ1-3, with a weak D call TRBD1 (5 bases). Per germline, CDR1 MDHEN and CDR2 SYDVKM. Between the trimmed V and J ends, which lost 6 bases and 4 bases, there was a span of 22 bases. CDR3 length: 17 amino acids. In DNA form, the CDR3 reads TGTGCCAGCAGACCCCAGGGAGGGTCCGGTCTCGGAAACACCATATATTTT. Amino acid sequence: CASRPQGGSGLGNTIYF.

V and J are TRBV5-5 and TRBJ1-5; D remains unclear. Germline CDR1 and CDR2: SGHKS and YYEKEE (reference sequence). Trimming left V 2 bases short and J 3 bases short, with 9 bases between. CDR3 length: 14 amino acids. CDR3 sequence reads: CASSFFGFNQPQHF. Here the CDR3 DNA reads TGTGCCAGCAGCTTCTTCGGTTTCAATCAGCCCCAGCATTTT.

This clone has only one observation. Other DNA sequences in the same sample also yield this CDR3. The CDR3 loop reads CASSYGGASTDTQYF. In DNA, the CDR3 is TGTGCCAGCAGTTACGGGGGGGCAAGCACAGATACGCAGTATTTT. V gene TRBV6-6 combines with J gene TRBJ2-3, with D possibly being TRBD2 (7 bases). This CDR3 is 15 amino acids long. Germline loops: CDR1 MNHNY, CDR2 SVGAGI (reference sequence). V lost 2 bases and J 0 bases, leaving 9 bases between the germline ends.

The genes are TRBV12-5 and TRBJ1-1; TRBD1 agrees at 10 bases. V shed 2 bases and J 3 bases; nucleotides not matched to a gene: 3. CDR1 and CDR2 from the germline V gene are LGHNT and FRNRAP. This CDR3 comprises 15 residues. CDR3 in amino acids: CASGLSTGGDTEAFF. The CDR3 nucleotides read TGTGCTAGTGGTTTGTCGACAGGGGGCGACACTGAAGCTTTCTTT.

This chain joins TRBV7-2 and TRBJ1-4, with D unclear. This CDR3 comprises 12 residues. The germline V gene encodes CDR1 SGHTA and CDR2 FQGNSA. Trimming stripped 3 bases from V and 6 bases from J, with 5 bases between. CDR3 bases: TGTGCCAGCAGCTTGAGTTATGAAAAACTGTTTTTT. As protein: CASSLSYEKLFF.

This chain links TRBV5-6 with TRBJ1-1, with unresolved D. Germline-derived CDR1 and CDR2 are SGHDT and YYEEEE. The V and J ends lost 0 bases and 4 bases respectively, with 7 bases between them. The length of the CDR3 is 13 residues. The chain's CDR3 is CASSLAGSTEAFF. CDR3 nucleotides: TGTGCCAGCAGCTTGGCGGGGAGCACTGAAGCTTTCTTT.

The rearrangement links TRBV28 to TRBJ1-5; D not certain. Germline CDR1 reads MDHEN; CDR2 reads SYDVKM. The V gene lost 0 bases and the J gene lost 4 bases, with 13 bases spanning the gap. This CDR3 comprises 16 residues. DNA for the CDR3: TGTGCCAGCAGTTTATGGAGGATAATTGAGAATCAGCCCCAGCATTTT. Its translation is CASSLWRIIENQPQHF.

The genes are TRBV4-1 and TRBJ2-3; TRBD1 agrees at 8 bases. V shed 1 base, J shed 0 bases, and the junction held 0 bases outside the gene matches. The length of the CDR3 is 15 residues. CDR1 and CDR2 (germline): MGHRA, YSYEKL. CDR3 in DNA: TGCGCCAGCAGCCAAGGGACAGGGAGCACAGATACGCAGTATTTT. Translated: CASSQGTGSTDTQYF.

The V and J genes are TRBV27 and TRBJ2-1; 10 positions match TRBD1. The V and J ends lost 4 bases and 0 bases, in that order; junction bases with no gene match: 6. The V gene's germline CDR1 is MNHEY and CDR2 SMNVEV (reference sequence). The CDR3 spans 17 residues. CDR3 in DNA: TGTGCCAGCAGTTCCGGGACAGGGGCCAGCTCCTACAATGAGCAGTTCTTC. The encoded protein is CASSSGTGASSYNEQFF.

The genes are TRBV27 and TRBJ2-3, with 7 bases identical to TRBD2. Germline-derived CDR1 and CDR2 are MNHEY and SMNVEV (reference sequence). Trimming removed 3 bases from V and 9 bases from J; junction bases left unmatched: 6. The CDR3 is 13 residues long. The CDR3 region is CASSFRLATTQYF. CDR3 DNA sequence: TGTGCCAGCAGTTTCCGACTAGCCACAACGCAGTATTTT.

V and J are TRBV3-1 (or the pseudogene TRBV3-2) and TRBJ2-5; TRBD2 might be the D (6 bases). V lost 3 bases, J lost 7 bases, and 18 bases lay in between. The CDR3 runs to 15 residues. Germline V lookup: CDR1 LGHDT, CDR2 YNNKEL (reference sequence). CDR3 bases: TGTGCCAGCAGCCACCTTATCGGGGGTCCAGGGACCCAGTACTTC. Its protein product is CASSHLIGGPGTQYF.

This rearrangement joins TRBV7-9 to TRBJ2-1; possibly TRBD1 for D (6 bases). V was clipped by 6 bases and J by 8 bases, with 17 bases between them. CDR1 is SEHNR, CDR2 FQNEAQ, per germline (reference sequence). The CDR3 is made up of 14 amino acids. CDR3: CASRKRTVSDEQFF. As DNA, the CDR3 is TGTGCCAGCAGGAAACGGACAGTAAGTGATGAGCAGTTCTTC.

The rearrangement uses TRBV3-1 (or the pseudogene TRBV3-2) and TRBJ2-7, with a tentative D call TRBD2 (5 bases). The CDR3 has 15 residues. With 1 base removed from V and 9 bases from J, the gap between germline ends came to 19 bases. Per germline, CDR1 LGHDT and CDR2 YNNKEL (reference sequence). This chain's CDR3 is CASSQVSLPAAVQYF. CDR3 coding DNA: TGTGCCAGCAGCCAAGTTAGTCTCCCGGCAGCGGTGCAGTACTTC.

This clone occurred a few times. The V call is TRBV5-5, the J call TRBJ2-5; no firm D call. Germline CDR1 reads SGHKS; CDR2 reads YYEKEE (reference sequence). This CDR3 region has 15 residues. V was trimmed by 1 base and J by 5 bases, leaving 15 bases between them. The CDR3 coding sequence is TGTGCCAGCAGCTTGCCCCATGTTGCTCGGGAGACCCAGTACTTC. Protein sequence: CASSLPHVARETQYF.

V is TRBV7-9 and J is TRBJ1-3, with unresolved D. The V and J ends lost 2 bases and 0 bases respectively, with 11 bases between them. CDR1 and CDR2 from the germline V gene are SEHNR and FQNEAQ (reference sequence). The CDR3 is 16 amino acids. CDR3 nucleotides: TGTGCCAGCAGCTTAATTTTTGTTAGCTCTGGAAACACCATATATTTT. Translation: CASSLIFVSSGNTIYF.

This chain links TRBV10-2 with TRBJ1-2, with TRBD1 matching over 10 bases. Germline V lookup: CDR1 WSHSY, CDR2 SAAADI. Trimming took 4 bases from V and 1 from J; bases not matched to a gene: 6. CDR3 length equals 16 residues. The CDR3: CASSALDRGLNYGYTF. The DNA for the CDR3 is TGCGCCAGCAGTGCGTTAGACAGGGGGCTTAACTATGGCTACACCTTC.

The chain employs TRBV19 and TRBJ2-1; a weak D match, TRBD2 (6 bases). V was clipped by 5 bases and J by 12 bases, with 20 bases between them. Germline V gene data show CDR1 as LNHDA and CDR2 as SQIVND (reference sequence). CDR3 length: 14 amino acids. The CDR3 DNA reads as TGTGCCAGTAGTGATCAGGGACTTACGGCGGCGCAGTTCTTC. Translated: CASSDQGLTAAQFF.

The chain carries TRBV5-1 and TRBJ2-5, with D tentatively TRBD1 (5 bases). Germline V gene data show CDR1 as SGHRS and CDR2 as YFSETQ. Trimming removed 0 bases at V and 5 bases at J, with 11 bases between. This CDR3 contains 14 residues. The CDR3 DNA reads as TGCGCCAGCAGCTTGGGGTCGACAGAGGAGACCCAGTACTTC. It translates to CASSLGSTEETQYF.

The CDR3 region is CASSPWTGGGTEAFF. The CDR3 DNA reads TGTGCCAGCAGCCCCTGGACAGGGGGAGGCACTGAAGCTTTCTTT. V is TRBV7-2 and J is TRBJ1-1; 10 nucleotides line up with TRBD1. This CDR3 contains 15 residues. With V trimmed by 5 bases and J by 4 bases, 7 bases remained unmatched. The germline gives CDR1 SGHTA, CDR2 FQGNSA.

This clone appeared a single time. CDR3 nucleotides: TGTGCCAGCAGTGCTACACAGGGGTCCTATGGCTACACCTTC. Protein: CASSATQGSYGYTF. The chain combines TRBV6-6 with TRBJ1-2, with TRBD1 identical over 7 bases. After removal of 5 bases from V and 4 bases from J, the junction contained 7 bases not matched to a gene. The CDR3 consists of 14 residues. Germline V CDR1 and CDR2: MNHNY, SVGAGI (reference sequence).

This chain's CDR3 is CALTQGQPVVNMNTEAFF. The CDR3 DNA sequence: TGTGCACTAACTCAGGGACAGCCCGTAGTTAACATGAACACTGAAGCTTTCTTT. This chain uses TRBV2 with TRBJ1-1; 7 bases map to TRBD1. The V gene's germline CDR1 is SNHLY and CDR2 FYNNEI. CDR3 length: 18 residues.

This chain links TRBV2 with TRBJ1-6; D ambiguous. The CDR3 runs 14 residues. Trimming cost V 1 base and J 6 bases, with 7 bases left between them. Germline CDR1 is SNHLY and CDR2 is FYNNEI. The CDR3 loop reads CASSEDRANSPLHF. In DNA form, the CDR3 reads TGTGCCAGCAGTGAAGATAGAGCTAATTCACCCCTCCACTTT.

DNA of the CDR3: TGTGCCTGGAGGTGGACAGGGGGAAGCACTGAAGCTTTCTTT. It is translated as CAWRWTGGSTEAFF. This chain connects TRBV30 to TRBJ1-1; TRBD1 agrees at 10 bases. This CDR3 region has 14 residues. Germline loops: CDR1 GTSNPN, CDR2 SVGIG (reference sequence). The junction had 5 bases not matched to a gene; V was cut back by 3 bases and J by 4 bases.

The CDR3 DNA reads as TGTGCCAGCAGTTCGCCCCCAGGGGATACGCAGTATTTT. Its protein is CASSSPPGDTQYF. The chain combines TRBV28 with TRBJ2-3; TRBD1 might be the D (5 bases). The germline V and J ends were trimmed by 4 bases and 6 bases, with 11 bases remaining between them. The CDR3 has 13 amino acids. Germline CDR1 reads MDHEN; CDR2 reads SYDVKM.

The V gene is TRBV27, the J gene TRBJ2-7, with D maybe TRBD1 (6 bases). The CDR3 covers 14 residues. V was shortened by 5 bases and J by 7 bases, with 18 bases between the two germline ends. Germline lookup yields CDR1 MNHEY and CDR2 SMNVEV (reference sequence). As DNA, the CDR3 is TGTGCCAGCAGTGTACAGGGTGCATTGGGTGAGCAGTACTTC. It yields the protein CASSVQGALGEQYF.

The chain is built from TRBV9 and TRBJ2-5, with 8 nucleotides matching TRBD1. V shed 6 bases and J 4 bases; nucleotides not matched to a gene: 8. Germline V CDR1 and CDR2: SGDLS, YYNGEE. This CDR3 comprises 14 residues. CDR3 coding DNA: TGTGCCAGCAATAAAGGACAGGGAAGAGAGACCCAGTACTTC. It yields the protein CASNKGQGRETQYF.

This clone was observed a few times. CDR3 in amino acids: CASSSRTGTGYTF. In nucleotides, the CDR3 is TGTGCCAGCAGCTCTCGGACAGGGACCGGCTACACCTTC. The J gene is TRBJ1-2, the V gene TRBV7-3, with 8 nucleotides matching TRBD1. V was clipped by 4 bases and J by 8 bases; unmatched bases: 6. Germline CDR1 and CDR2: SGHTA and FQGTGA. This CDR3 contains 13 residues.

The gene calls are TRBV9 and TRBJ1-2, with 11 bases identical to TRBD1. The ends lost 2 bases at V and 6 bases at J; junction bases unmatched: 6. Germline CDR1 reads SGDLS; CDR2 reads YYNGEE. This CDR3 region has 15 residues. In DNA form, the CDR3 reads TGTGCCAGCAGCGTCGGACAGGGGGCTCGGGATGGCTACACCTTC. Translated, it gives CASSVGQGARDGYTF.